The 26 T cell receptor beta chains below were found in one sample sequenced in a study of cytomegalovirus exposure and HLA in healthy donors. The PCR contained 60 Vbeta and 13 Jbeta primers. Here immunoSEQ multiplex PCR was the method, and the copy in TCRdb shows in-frame clones only, minus some. The sample consists of 80,000 to 130,000 clones, more than 75% of them appearing once. The sample consisted of PBMCs. The origin of the receptors is a woman in her fifties or sixties in good health and CMV-seropositive.

The chain couples TRBV7-2 to TRBJ2-3; D uncertain. Germline CDR1 reads SGHTA; CDR2 reads FQGNSA. With 5 bases removed from V and 2 bases from J, the gap between germline ends came to 8 bases. CDR3 length equals 13 residues. This CDR3 reads CASSPRFTDTQYF. The CDR3 coding sequence is TGTGCCAGCAGCCCTCGGTTCACAGATACGCAGTATTTT.

This clone was detected only once. The genes are TRBV29-1 and TRBJ2-2; D gene uncertain. V was trimmed by 5 bases and J by 8 bases, leaving 6 bases between them. The V gene's germline CDR1 is SQVTM and CDR2 ANQGSEA. This CDR3 has 10 amino acids. CDR3 sequence (DNA): TGCAGCGTTTTTCAGGGGGAGCTGTTTTTT. Translated: CSVFQGELFF.

This chain links TRBV2 with TRBJ1-2; 7 bases fit TRBD1. The CDR3 totals 14 residues. CDR1 is SNHLY, CDR2 FYNNEI, per germline. V dropped 2 bases and J dropped 8; count of bases not matched to a gene: 8. Here the CDR3 reads CASSELRQGEGYTF. As DNA, the CDR3 is TGTGCCAGCAGTGAACTGCGACAGGGTGAGGGCTACACCTTC.

The chain has TRBV7-8 and TRBJ1-5, with a weak D call TRBD1 (6 bases). V lost 6 bases, J lost 0 bases, and 18 bases lay in between. Germline V gene lookup returns CDR1 SGHVS and CDR2 FQNEAQ. The CDR3 runs 17 residues. The CDR3 sequence: CASRKTRGPTSNQPQHF. In DNA form, the CDR3 reads TGTGCCAGCAGGAAAACCAGGGGCCCTACTAGCAATCAGCCCCAGCATTTT. Full variable domain (rest looked up from reference TRBV7-8 and TRBJ1-5): GAGVSQSPRYKVAKRGQDVALRCDPISGHVSLFWYQQALGQGPEFLTYFQNEAQLDKSGLPSDRFFAERPEGSVSTLKIQRTQQEDSAVYLCASRKTRGPTSNQPQHFGDGTRLSIL.

V and J are TRBV5-1 and TRBJ1-1, with no clear D. Trimming shortened V by 3 bases and J by 6 bases, and 15 bases separated the two germline ends. Germline V lookup: CDR1 SGHRS, CDR2 YFSETQ. The CDR3 sequence is 14 residues long. This CDR3 is CASSSRPESPEAFF. The CDR3 nucleotides read TGCGCCAGCAGCTCGAGGCCCGAAAGCCCTGAAGCTTTCTTT. The complete variable domain, with remaining parts taken from reference TRBV5-1 and TRBJ1-1, reads KAGVTQTPRYLIKTRGQQVTLSCSPISGHRSVSWYQQTPGQGLQFLFEYFSETQRNKGNFPGRFSGRQFSNSRSEMNVSTLELGDSALYLCASSSRPESPEAFFGQGTRLTVV.

Only one count was recorded for this clone. The chain is built from TRBV30 and TRBJ2-7; 12 bases map to TRBD2. With V trimmed by 0 bases and J by 2 bases, 8 bases remained unmatched. Germline loops: CDR1 GTSNPN, CDR2 SVGIG (reference sequence). The CDR3 totals 17 residues. The CDR3 DNA reads TGTGCCTGGAGTGTATTCCGGACTAGCGGGATTCCCTACGAGCAGTACTTC. This translates into CAWSVFRTSGIPYEQYF.

CDR3: CASSLALRGTQYF. CDR3 in DNA: TGTGCCAGCAGCTTAGCCCTTCGGGGGACCCAGTACTTC. V usage is TRBV7-6 and J usage is TRBJ2-5; perhaps TRBD2 as D (5 bases). The CDR3 loop spans 13 amino acids. V lost 0 bases to trimming and J lost 7 bases, with 9 bases between them. Germline V gene data show CDR1 as SGHVS and CDR2 as FNYEAQ.

The V gene is TRBV2, the J gene TRBJ2-3; 8 nucleotides align to TRBD2. J lost 4 bases, V lost 7 bases, and 10 bases had no gene match. Germline V gives CDR1 SNHLY, CDR2 FYNNEI. The CDR3 loop spans 15 amino acids. CDR3 sequence (DNA): TGTGCCAGCATCGGGGGGGGAGGGGTGCCAGATACGCAGTATTTT. It translates to CASIGGGGVPDTQYF.

The gene calls are TRBV10-3 and TRBJ2-7, with a possible D match to TRBD2 (6 bases). Germline CDR1 is ENHRY and CDR2 is SYGVKD. V was cut by 6 bases and J by 4 bases, with 13 bases left in between. The CDR3 contains 13 residues. The CDR3 loop reads CAIREGEPYEQYF. The CDR3 bases are TGTGCCATCAGGGAGGGAGAGCCGTACGAGCAGTACTTC.

This sequence joins TRBV6-1 and TRBJ2-1; TRBD1 might be the D (5 bases). This CDR3 comprises 15 residues. Germline CDR1 and CDR2: MNHNS and SASEGT. The V gene lost 10 bases and the J gene lost 0 bases, with 16 bases spanning the gap. CDR3 region: CATFARQSSYNEQFF. The CDR3 nucleotides read TGTGCCACCTTCGCCAGACAGAGCTCCTACAATGAGCAGTTCTTC.

This sequence joins TRBV5-8 and TRBJ2-7; TRBD1 aligns across 7 bases. V shed 1 base, J shed 2 bases, and the junction held 3 bases outside the gene matches. The germline V gene has CDR1 SGHTS and CDR2 YDEGEE. This CDR3 contains 14 residues. In nucleotides, the CDR3 is TGTGCCAGCAGCTTGACAGGGGTGGCCTACGAGCAGTACTTC. Translated, it gives CASSLTGVAYEQYF. The complete variable domain, with remaining parts taken from reference TRBV5-8 and TRBJ2-7, reads EAGVTQSPTHLIKTRGQQATLRCSPISGHTSVYWYQQALGLGLQFLLWYDEGEERNRGNFPPRFSGRQFPNYSSELNVNALELEDSALYLCASSLTGVAYEQYFGPGTRLTVT.

This CDR3 is CASSLSGGASLNEQYF. The CDR3 nucleotides read TGTGCCAGCAGTCTTAGCGGGGGGGCCTCTTTAAACGAGCAGTACTTC. The V and J genes are TRBV5-4 and TRBJ2-7; 11 bases are a match to TRBD2. Germline lookup yields CDR1 SGHNT and CDR2 YYREEE (reference sequence). The CDR3 has 16 residues. With 5 bases clipped from V and 5 bases from J, the junction kept 12 bases outside the gene matches.

The V and J genes are TRBV9 and TRBJ2-1; TRBD1 aligns across 7 bases. V shed 4 bases, J shed 6 bases, and the junction held 10 bases outside the gene matches. This CDR3 comprises 15 residues. Per germline, CDR1 SGDLS and CDR2 YYNGEE. The chain's CDR3 is CASSPPRTGGNEQFF. The DNA of the CDR3 is TGTGCCAGCAGCCCACCGCGGACAGGAGGCAATGAGCAGTTCTTC.

The V gene is TRBV5-1, the J gene TRBJ2-3; weak D call: TRBD2 (5 bases). Trimming took 0 bases from V and 0 from J, leaving 11 bases between them. Germline V lookup: CDR1 SGHRS, CDR2 YFSETQ. CDR3 length equals 16 residues. CDR3 DNA sequence: TGCGCCAGCAGCTTGGACGGGAAGTCCAGCACAGATACGCAGTATTTT. Protein: CASSLDGKSSTDTQYF.

The chain carries TRBV29-1 and TRBJ2-5; 10 bases agree with TRBD2. The length of the CDR3 is 14 residues. The V gene's germline CDR1 is SQVTM and CDR2 ANQGSEA. V lost 1 base to trimming and J lost 4 bases; unmatched junction nucleotides: 3. The CDR3 coding sequence is TGCAGCGTTGAAGGGCTAGCGGGAGTAGAGACCCAGTACTTC. Translating it yields CSVEGLAGVETQYF. Complete variable domain (other parts from reference TRBV29-1 and TRBJ2-5): SAVISQKPSRDICQRGTSLTIQCQVDSQVTMMFWYRQQPGQSLTLIATANQGSEATYESGFVIDKFPISRPNLTFSTLTVSNMSPEDSSIYLCSVEGLAGVETQYFGPGTRLLVL.

The chain is built from TRBV5-4 and TRBJ2-7; possible D gene TRBD1, 6 bases. V lost 2 bases to trimming and J lost 6 bases, with 12 bases between them. Looked up from germline, CDR1 is SGHNT and CDR2 is YYREEE (reference sequence). The CDR3 spans 13 residues. This CDR3 reads CASSLQGSGEQYF. The CDR3 DNA is TGTGCCAGCAGCTTACAGGGTTCTGGCGAGCAGTACTTC.

This clone was detected a few times. The chain carries TRBV7-9 and TRBJ1-2; 7 bases fit TRBD1. The germline CDR1 and CDR2 sequences are SEHNR and FQNEAQ (reference sequence). This CDR3 is 16 amino acids long. The J segment lost 4 bases and the V segment lost 4 bases, leaving 12 bases of the junction unmatched. The chain's CDR3 is CASSSGPTGISYGYTF. For the CDR3, the DNA is TGTGCCAGCAGCTCCGGCCCGACAGGGATCTCCTATGGCTACACCTTC.

The chain recombines TRBV10-1 with TRBJ2-1, with D possibly matching TRBD1 (6 bases). V gave up 3 bases and J gave up 1 base, with 13 bases separating them. The CDR3 is made up of 16 amino acids. Germline V CDR1 and CDR2: WNHNN, SYGVQD (reference sequence). The CDR3 DNA sequence: TGCGCCAGCAGTGACGACGGACAGATTTCCTACAATGAGCAGTTCTTC. Translated: CASSDDGQISYNEQFF.

The sample holds one count of this clone. The chain uses TRBV30 and TRBJ2-7; tentative D call: TRBD1 (6 bases). The CDR3 is made up of 14 amino acids. The V and J ends lost 5 bases and 5 bases respectively, with 19 bases between them. CDR1 is GTSNPN, CDR2 SVGIG, per germline (reference sequence). The CDR3 DNA follows: TGTGCCTGGGTCAGCTATGGACAGTTCCACGAGCAGTACTTC. Protein: CAWVSYGQFHEQYF.

V is TRBV10-3 and J is TRBJ2-2; 10 bases map to TRBD1. CDR3 length: 16 amino acids. The germline CDR1 and CDR2 sequences are ENHRY and SYGVKD. J gave up 5 bases and V 3 bases, and 6 bases lay outside the gene matches. The CDR3 loop reads CAISETPGQGTGELFF. The CDR3 DNA is TGTGCCATCAGTGAAACTCCGGGACAGGGGACCGGGGAGCTGTTTTTT.

The V and J genes are TRBV13 and TRBJ2-7, with 9 nucleotides matching TRBD1. Germline V CDR1 and CDR2: PRHDT, FYEKMQ (reference sequence). This CDR3 contains 16 residues. The V gene end was trimmed by 5 bases and the J gene end by 2 bases; junction bases not matched to a gene: 10. CDR3 region: CASSPVDRGLPYEQYF. CDR3 coding DNA: TGTGCCAGCAGCCCAGTGGACAGGGGTCTCCCCTACGAGCAGTACTTC.

The CDR3 sequence: CASSERQQDEAFF. The CDR3 DNA sequence: TGTGCCAGCAGTGAACGGCAGCAGGATGAAGCTTTCTTT. The chain carries TRBV6-1 and TRBJ1-1; D ambiguous. V lost 2 bases and J 7 bases, leaving 11 bases between the germline ends. The germline CDR1 and CDR2 sequences are MNHNS and SASEGT. The CDR3 covers 13 residues.

The chain employs TRBV30 and TRBJ1-1, with D perhaps TRBD1 (5 bases). Trimming shortened V by 2 bases and J by 6 bases, and 25 bases separated the two germline ends. Germline assignment: CDR1 GTSNPN and CDR2 SVGIG (reference sequence). CDR3 size: 17 residues. DNA of the CDR3: TGTGCCTGGAGTTCGTTCCCCCTCAGGACACGATACGCTGAAGCTTTCTTT. Residues: CAWSSFPLRTRYAEAFF.

The chain has TRBV27 and TRBJ1-2, with a weak D call TRBD1 (5 bases). Trimming stripped 2 bases from V and 3 bases from J, with 13 bases between. CDR1 MNHEY and CDR2 SMNVEV come from the germline V gene (reference sequence). The CDR3 totals 15 residues. CDR3 in amino acids: CASSLGGAFYYGYTF. CDR3 DNA sequence: TGTGCCAGCAGTTTAGGTGGGGCCTTTTACTATGGCTACACCTTC.

The chain recombines TRBV21-1 with TRBJ1-5; the listed D gene, TRBD1, was not tested against the DNA. TRBV21-1 is listed as a pseudogene. The CDR3 extends over 18 amino acids. The chain's CDR3 is CASSKGTGFLYSNQPQHF. In nucleotides, the CDR3 is TGTGCCAGCAGCAAGGGGACAGGGTTCCTATATAGCAATCAGCCCCAGCATTTT.

The chain carries TRBV7-2 and TRBJ2-3, with D possibly being TRBD2 (6 bases). The CDR3 consists of 20 residues. The V gene's germline CDR1 is SGHTA and CDR2 FQGNSA. With 0 bases removed from V and 4 bases from J, the gap between germline ends came to 26 bases. The CDR3 bases are TGTGCCAGCAGCTTAGCCCAGCTTAGGGGACTTAGAGGAGGGTCAGATACGCAGTATTTT. Translating it yields CASSLAQLRGLRGGSDTQYF.